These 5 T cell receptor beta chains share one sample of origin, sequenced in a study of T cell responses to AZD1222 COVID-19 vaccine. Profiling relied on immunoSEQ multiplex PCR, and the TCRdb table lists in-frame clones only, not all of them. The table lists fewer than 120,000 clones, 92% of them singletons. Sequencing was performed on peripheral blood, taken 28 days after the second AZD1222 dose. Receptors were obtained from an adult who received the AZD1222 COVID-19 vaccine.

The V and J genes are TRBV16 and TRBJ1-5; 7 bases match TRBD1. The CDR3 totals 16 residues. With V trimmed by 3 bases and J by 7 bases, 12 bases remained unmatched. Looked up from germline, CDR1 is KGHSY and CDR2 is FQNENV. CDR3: CASSHLETGVFQPQHF. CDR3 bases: TGTGCCAGCAGCCACCTAGAAACAGGGGTTTTCCAGCCCCAGCATTTT.

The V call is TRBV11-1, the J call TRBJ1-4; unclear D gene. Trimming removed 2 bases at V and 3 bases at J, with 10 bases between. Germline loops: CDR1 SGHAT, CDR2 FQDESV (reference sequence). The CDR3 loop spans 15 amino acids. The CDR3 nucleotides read TGTGCCAGCAGCTTACCCAGTGCCGCTAATGAAAAACTGTTTTTT. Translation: CASSLPSAANEKLFF.

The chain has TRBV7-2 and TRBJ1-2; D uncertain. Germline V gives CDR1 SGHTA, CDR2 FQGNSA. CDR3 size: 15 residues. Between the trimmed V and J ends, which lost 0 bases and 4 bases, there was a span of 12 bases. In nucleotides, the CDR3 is TGTGCCAGCAGCTTAGCGGAGAGCTACGGCTATGGCTACACCTTC. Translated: CASSLAESYGYGYTF.

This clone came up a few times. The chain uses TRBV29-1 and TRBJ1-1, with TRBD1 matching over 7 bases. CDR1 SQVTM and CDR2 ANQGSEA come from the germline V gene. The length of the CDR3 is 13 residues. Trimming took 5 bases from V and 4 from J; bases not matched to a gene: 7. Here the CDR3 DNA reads TGCAGCGTTCGACAGGGAGGAGGCACTGAAGCTTTCTTT. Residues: CSVRQGGGTEAFF.

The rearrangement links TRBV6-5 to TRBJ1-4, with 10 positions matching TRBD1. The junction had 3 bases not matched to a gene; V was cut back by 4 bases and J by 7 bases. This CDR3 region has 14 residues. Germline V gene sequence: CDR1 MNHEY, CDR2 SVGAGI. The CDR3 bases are TGTGCCAGCAGTTCCCGGGACAGGGGTGAAAAACTGTTTTTT. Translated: CASSSRDRGEKLFF.